Listed below are T cell receptor beta chains from one sample, sequenced in a study of T-cell reconstitution after alpha-beta-depleted transplantation in children. TCRdb reprocessed the PCR reads via MiXCR and lists one record per CDR3 protein. The table includes about 830,000 distinct CDR3 sequences, 15% to 20% detected once. The sample in question was PBMCs, mostly from graft donor cells, obtained 360 days after TCRalphabeta/CD19-depleted stem cell transplant. Source of these receptors: a male patient aged 10-17 years who had a stem cell transplant for acute lymphoblastic leukemia, so the T cells may come from the graft donor. CDR3s include the opening cysteine and the closing phenylalanine or tryptophan. The D gene is left open where the match is weak. Some rows mark clone size as missing; the rest say once, few, many or name a class of expanded clone.

j_gene,abundance,v_gene,d_gene,CDR3aa,CDR3nt
TRBJ1-1,-,TRBV12-3/TRBV12-4,-,CASSLYSGSEAFF,TGTGCCAGCAGTCTCTATTCAGGTTCCGAAGCTTTCTTT
TRBJ2-1,few,TRBV5-1,TRBD2,CASYIGSGSNEQFF,TGCGCCTCATATATAGGTAGCGGGAGCAATGAGCAGTTCTTC
TRBJ2-1,-,TRBV6-1,TRBD2,CASSTLAGGPDNEQFF,TGTGCCAGCAGCACACTAGCGGGAGGGCCGGACAATGAGCAGTTCTTC
TRBJ2-1,few,TRBV28,-,CASRPLINEQFF,TGTGCCAGCAGGCCTCTGATCAATGAGCAGTTCTTC
TRBJ2-1,few,TRBV20-1,TRBD2,CSAPTSGSDNEQFF,TGCAGTGCCCCTACTAGCGGGTCCGACAATGAGCAGTTCTTC
TRBJ2-3,-,TRBV9,-,CASSVGGPSDTQYF,TGTGCCAGCAGCGTAGGTGGACCCTCAGATACGCAGTATTTT
TRBJ2-3,few,TRBV14,TRBD1,CASSQRQGAGTQYF,TGTGCCAGCAGCCAACGACAGGGGGCCGGTACGCAGTATTTT
TRBJ2-7,-,TRBV5-1,-,CASSLSSVAYEQYF,TGCGCCAGCAGCTTATCTAGCGTGGCCTACGAGCAGTACTTC
TRBJ2-7,-,TRBV12-3/TRBV12-4,-,CASSLSSWDYEQYF,TGTGCCAGCAGTTTGAGCAGCTGGGACTACGAGCAGTACTTC
TRBJ1-2,-,TRBV4-1,-,CASSQVSFSYGYTF,TGCGCCAGCAGCCAAGTAAGCTTTTCCTATGGCTACACCTTC
TRBJ1-1,few,TRBV20-1,-,CSARVPGTEAFF,TGCAGTGCTAGAGTCCCGGGCACTGAAGCTTTCTTT
TRBJ2-5,-,TRBV9,-,CACSARLEGQETQYF,TGTGCCTGCAGCGCGCGACTAGAGGGCCAAGAGACCCAGTACTTC
TRBJ2-1,-,TRBV25-1,-,CASSERDPTVANEQFF,TGTGCCAGCAGTGAACGGGATCCTACCGTGGCCAATGAGCAGTTCTTC
TRBJ2-1,many,TRBV21-1,-,CASSAFASGSLGCEQFF,-
TRBJ2-1,few,TRBV12-3/TRBV12-4,TRBD1,CATATGSYNEQFF,TGTGCCACCGCGACAGGGTCCTACAATGAGCAGTTCTTC
TRBJ2-5,-,TRBV5-1,-,CASSLERGLQTQYF,TGCGCCAGCAGCTTGGAGAGGGGTTTGCAGACCCAGTACTTC
TRBJ1-5,many,TRBV28,TRBD1,CANSDRAYQPQHF,TGTGCCAACTCGGACAGGGCGTATCAGCCCCAGCATTTT
TRBJ2-1,-,TRBV2,TRBD2,CASSDSRDYQYNEQFF,TGTGCCAGCAGTGATAGCCGGGACTATCAATACAATGAGCAGTTCTTC
TRBJ2-1,few,TRBV11-1,TRBD2,CASSLGPSGSEAQRNEQFF,TGTGCCAGCAGCTTAGGGCCTAGCGGGAGCGAAGCTCAGCGCAATGAGCAGTTCTTC
TRBJ1-1,few,TRBV5-1,-,CASSLSGLAFF,TGCGCCAGCAGCTTGTCGGGTTTGGCTTTCTTT
TRBJ1-1,few,TRBV29-1,-,CSASGLTNTEAFF,TGCAGCGCATCGGGACTGACGAACACTGAAGCTTTCTTT
TRBJ1-2,many,TRBV12-3/TRBV12-4,TRBD1,CASSLDMDRANYGYTF,TGTGCCAGCAGTTTAGACATGGACAGGGCTAACTATGGCTACACCTTC
TRBJ2-3,-,TRBV4-1,TRBD2,CASSQAGTSGTDTQYF,TGCGCCAGCAGCCAAGCCGGGACTAGCGGCACAGATACGCAGTATTTT
TRBJ1-4,few,TRBV4-1,TRBD1,CASGTGDEKLFF,TGCGCCAGCGGGACAGGGGACGAAAAACTGTTTTTT
TRBJ2-7,many,TRBV5-1,-,CASSLVPEIKEQYF,TGCGCCAGCAGCTTGGTTCCGGAAATCAAGGAGCAGTACTTC
TRBJ2-3,many,TRBV29-1,TRBD2,CSTYELASTDTQYF,TGCAGCACCTACGAACTAGCGAGCACAGATACGCAGTATTTT
TRBJ2-2,-,TRBV4-1,-,CASSQFSVYTGELFF,TGCGCCAGCAGCCAGTTTAGCGTCTACACCGGGGAGCTGTTTTTT
TRBJ2-3,-,TRBV5-1,TRBD2,CASSLESGSGTDTQYF,TGCGCCAGCAGCTTGGAGAGCGGGAGCGGAACAGATACGCAGTATTTT
TRBJ2-5,-,TRBV5-1,TRBD1,CASSLATGSQETQYF,TGCGCCAGCAGCTTGGCGACAGGGTCACAAGAGACCCAGTACTTC
TRBJ1-2,few,TRBV6-5,-,CASSYGGGGRYGYTF,TGTGCCAGCAGTTACGGCGGGGGAGGGAGATATGGCTACACCTTC